The 6 T cell receptor beta chains in this list originate from one sample, sequenced in a study of T cells after yellow fever vaccination. Using its own MiXCR run on the 5' RACE reads, TCRdb lists one record per CDR3 protein. The data contain 150,000 or so distinct CDR3 sequences, 6% to 7.5% of them singletons. The source material was CD4+ T cells sorted from PBMCs, sampled 5 to 6 days after the first yellow fever vaccination. Receptor source: a man aged 18 to 29 who received the YFV17D yellow fever vaccine.

This clonotype has only a few counts. The chain recombines TRBV5-4 with TRBJ2-7; no firm D call. The germline CDR1 and CDR2 sequences are SGHNT and YYREEE (reference sequence). Trimming stripped 4 bases from V and 7 bases from J, with 12 bases between. The CDR3 length is 12 residues. The CDR3 is CASSISYAEQYV. As DNA, the CDR3 is TGTGCCAGCAGCATATCCTACGCTGAGCAGTACGTC.

This clonotype has more than one count but fewer than ten. The V call is TRBV10-3, the J call TRBJ2-2, with a tentative D call TRBD1 (5 bases). The germline CDR1 and CDR2 sequences are ENHRY and SYGVKD. The length of the CDR3 is 14 residues. Trimming removed 2 bases from V and 3 bases from J, with 7 bases in between. The CDR3 is CAISERRDTGELFF. In DNA, the CDR3 is TGTGCCATCAGTGAGCGCAGGGACACCGGGGAGCTGTTTTTT.

The V gene is TRBV7-8, the J gene TRBJ1-1; D is perhaps TRBD1 (5 bases). The CDR3 is 11 residues long. Trimming stripped 4 bases from V and 8 bases from J, with 8 bases between. The V gene's germline CDR1 is SGHVS and CDR2 FQNEAQ. The DNA of the CDR3 is TGTGCCAGCAGCTCCAGGGTGGAAGCTTTCTTT. This encodes CASSSRVEAFF.

At least ten counts were recorded for this clonotype. V and J are TRBV28 and TRBJ2-7; TRBD2 aligns across 9 bases. With V trimmed by 10 bases and J by 6 bases, 16 bases remained unmatched. This CDR3 is 15 amino acids long. Germline-derived CDR1 and CDR2 are MDHEN and SYDVKM. CDR3 nucleotide sequence: TGTGCCACCACCTCTAGCGGGGCTAAGGGCGTCGAGCAGTACGTC. Protein sequence: CATTSSGAKGVEQYV.

This clonotype was seen ten or more times. The chain combines TRBV3-1 with TRBJ2-7; possibly TRBD2 for D (5 bases). This CDR3 spans 12 amino acids. With 3 bases removed from V and 6 bases from J, the gap between germline ends came to 9 bases. Per the germline V gene, CDR1 is LGHDT and CDR2 is YNNKEL (reference sequence). CDR3 sequence: CASSQWTGEQYF. The CDR3 coding sequence is TGTGCCAGCAGCCAGTGGACTGGCGAGCAGTACTTC.

This clonotype came up many times. The chain employs TRBV6-5 and TRBJ2-1, with 10 bases lining up with TRBD1. The CDR3 runs 16 residues. After removal of 4 bases from V and 2 bases from J, the junction contained 5 bases not matched to a gene. Germline V gene sequence: CDR1 MNHEY, CDR2 SVGAGI. This CDR3 is CASSLDRGRTYNEQFF. CDR3 DNA: TGTGCCAGCAGTTTAGACAGGGGGCGAACCTACAATGAGCAGTTCTTC.